This TCR beta chain was identified in a study of T cells in women clearing cervical HPV infection. Study overall: Controls' single incident HPV16 infection cleared within 12 months without precancer.

A note on this clone: What it recognizes is unknown.

Clones were read by immunoSEQ multiplex PCR, and TCRdb kept only the in-frame ones, dropping some. This sample contains 40,000 or so clones. Overall study results and limits: CIN3+ cases had significantly higher TCR repertoire richness than controls, but evenness did not differ.

This clonotype originated in a woman between 18 and 70 years old with a cervical HPV16 infection that either progressed to CIN3+ or cleared (not recorded which). Source material: blood buffy coat.

The CDR3 sequence: CASRGQGSPYEQYF. The CDR3 DNA, read in part, is TGTGCCAGCAGGGGACAGGGAAGCCCCTACGAG. The genes are TRBV14 and TRBJ2-7, with TRBD1 matching 9 bases. The read falls 3 residues short of the CDR3 end, and the missing part is taken from the germline J gene. This CDR3 spans 14 amino acids. V gave up 6 bases and J gave up 2 bases; unmatched junction bases: 5. The V gene's germline CDR1 is SGHDN and CDR2 FVKESK.